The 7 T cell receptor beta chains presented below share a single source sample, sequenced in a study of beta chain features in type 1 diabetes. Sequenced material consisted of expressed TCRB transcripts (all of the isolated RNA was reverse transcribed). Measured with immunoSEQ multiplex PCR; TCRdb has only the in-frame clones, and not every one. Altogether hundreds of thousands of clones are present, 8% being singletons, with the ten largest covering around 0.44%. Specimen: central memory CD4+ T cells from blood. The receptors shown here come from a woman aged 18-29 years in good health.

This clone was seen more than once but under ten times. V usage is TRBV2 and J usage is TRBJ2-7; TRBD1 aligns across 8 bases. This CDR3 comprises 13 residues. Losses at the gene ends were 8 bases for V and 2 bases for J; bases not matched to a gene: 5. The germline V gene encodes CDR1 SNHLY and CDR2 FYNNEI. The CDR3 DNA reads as TGTGCCAGCGGGACAGGAGCCACCTACGAGCAGTACTTC. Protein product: CASGTGATYEQYF.

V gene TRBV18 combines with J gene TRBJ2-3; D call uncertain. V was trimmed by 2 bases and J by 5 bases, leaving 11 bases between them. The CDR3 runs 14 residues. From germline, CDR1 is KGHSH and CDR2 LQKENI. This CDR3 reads CASSPSIVEDTQYF. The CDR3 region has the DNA TGTGCCAGCTCACCATCCATTGTAGAAGATACGCAGTATTTT.

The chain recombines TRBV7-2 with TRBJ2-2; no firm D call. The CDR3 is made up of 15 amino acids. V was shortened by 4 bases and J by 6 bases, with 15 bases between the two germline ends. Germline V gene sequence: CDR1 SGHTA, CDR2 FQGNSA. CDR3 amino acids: CASSSGPRRPGELFF. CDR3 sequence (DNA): TGTGCCAGCAGCTCCGGTCCAAGACGCCCCGGGGAGCTGTTTTTT.

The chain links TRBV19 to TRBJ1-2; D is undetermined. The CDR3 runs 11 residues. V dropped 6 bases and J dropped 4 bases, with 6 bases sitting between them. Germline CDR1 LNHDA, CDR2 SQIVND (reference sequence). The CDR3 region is CASSSPYGYTF. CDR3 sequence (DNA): TGTGCCAGTAGCAGTCCCTATGGCTACACCTTC.

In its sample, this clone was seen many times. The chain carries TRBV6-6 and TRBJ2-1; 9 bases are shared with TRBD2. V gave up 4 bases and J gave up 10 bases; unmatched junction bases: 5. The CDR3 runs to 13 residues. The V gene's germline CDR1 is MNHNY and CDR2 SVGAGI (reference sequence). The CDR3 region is CASSLAGVREQFF. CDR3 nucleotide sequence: TGTGCCAGCAGTTTAGCGGGAGTACGCGAGCAGTTCTTC.

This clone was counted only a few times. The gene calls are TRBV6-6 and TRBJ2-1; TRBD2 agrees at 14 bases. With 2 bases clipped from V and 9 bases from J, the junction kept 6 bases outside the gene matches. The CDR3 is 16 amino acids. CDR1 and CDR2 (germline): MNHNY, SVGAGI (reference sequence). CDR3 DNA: TGTGCCAGCAGTTACGAGGGACTAGCGGGAGTGAGTGAGCAGTTCTTC. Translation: CASSYEGLAGVSEQFF.

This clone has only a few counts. The CDR3 loop is CSVWENSWANEQFF. The CDR3 nucleotides are TGCAGCGTATGGGAGAATTCGTGGGCTAATGAGCAGTTCTTC. This chain connects TRBV29-1 to TRBJ2-1, with D possibly matching TRBD2 (5 bases). Trimming removed 6 bases from V and 7 bases from J, with 19 bases in between. CDR3 length equals 14 residues. Germline V gene sequence: CDR1 SQVTM, CDR2 ANQGSEA.